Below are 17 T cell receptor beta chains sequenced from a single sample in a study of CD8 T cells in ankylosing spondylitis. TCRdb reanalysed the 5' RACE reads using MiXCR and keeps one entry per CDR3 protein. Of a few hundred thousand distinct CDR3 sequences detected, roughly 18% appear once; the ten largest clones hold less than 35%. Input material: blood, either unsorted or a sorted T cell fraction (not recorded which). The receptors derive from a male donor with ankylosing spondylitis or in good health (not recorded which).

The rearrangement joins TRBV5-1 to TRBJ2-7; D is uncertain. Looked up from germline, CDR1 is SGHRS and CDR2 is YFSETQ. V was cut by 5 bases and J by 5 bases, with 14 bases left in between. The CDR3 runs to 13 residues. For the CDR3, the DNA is TGCGCCAGCAGGGTGGCTGGATACGACGAGCAGTACTTC. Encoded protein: CASRVAGYDEQYF.

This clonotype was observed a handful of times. The chain's CDR3 is CASSLQPSGRGETQYF. DNA of the CDR3: TGTGCCAGCAGCCTACAACCTAGCGGGAGAGGGGAGACCCAGTACTTC. V gene TRBV6-1 combines with J gene TRBJ2-5; 10 bases map to TRBD2. CDR1 and CDR2 (germline): MNHNS, SASEGT. The CDR3 contains 16 residues. Trimming at V came to 6 bases and at J to 5 bases, leaving 12 bases not matched to a gene.

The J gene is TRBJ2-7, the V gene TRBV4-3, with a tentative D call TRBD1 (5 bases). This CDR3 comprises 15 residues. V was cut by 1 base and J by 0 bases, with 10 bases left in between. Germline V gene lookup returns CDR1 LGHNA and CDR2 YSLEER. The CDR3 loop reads CASSQVGANSYEQYF. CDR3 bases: TGCGCCAGCAGCCAAGTAGGGGCTAACTCCTACGAGCAGTACTTC.

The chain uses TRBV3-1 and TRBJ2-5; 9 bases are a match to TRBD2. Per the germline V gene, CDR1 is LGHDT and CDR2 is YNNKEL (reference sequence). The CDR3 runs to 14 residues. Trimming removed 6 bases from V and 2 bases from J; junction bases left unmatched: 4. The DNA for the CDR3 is TGTGCCAGCAGTCGACTAGCGGAGCAAGAGACCCAGTACTTC. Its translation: CASSRLAEQETQYF.

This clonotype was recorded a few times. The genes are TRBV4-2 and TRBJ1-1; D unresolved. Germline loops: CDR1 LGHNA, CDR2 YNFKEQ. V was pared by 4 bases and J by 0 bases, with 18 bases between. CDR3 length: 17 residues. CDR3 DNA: TGTGCCAGCAGCCCAGAGGCGGGCACCCCTATGAACACTGAAGCTTTCTTT. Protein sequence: CASSPEAGTPMNTEAFF.

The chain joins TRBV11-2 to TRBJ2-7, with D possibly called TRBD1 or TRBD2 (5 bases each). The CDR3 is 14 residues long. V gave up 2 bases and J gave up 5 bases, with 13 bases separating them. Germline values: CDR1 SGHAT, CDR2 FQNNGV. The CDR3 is CASSLLEGIDEQYF. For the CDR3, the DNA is TGTGCCAGCAGCTTACTTGAGGGGATCGACGAGCAGTACTTC. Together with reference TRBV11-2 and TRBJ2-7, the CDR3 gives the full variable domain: EAGVAQSPRYKIIEKRQSVAFWCNPISGHATLYWYQQILGQGPKLLIQFQNNGVVDDSQLPKDRFSAERLKGVDSTLKIQPAKLEDSAVYLCASSLLEGIDEQYFGPGTRLTVT.

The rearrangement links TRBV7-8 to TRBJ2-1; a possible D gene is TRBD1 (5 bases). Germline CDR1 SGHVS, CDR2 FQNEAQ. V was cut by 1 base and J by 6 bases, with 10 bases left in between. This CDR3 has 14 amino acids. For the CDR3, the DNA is TGTGCCAGCAGCTTAGGTGACAGCAGCAATGAGCAGTTCTTC. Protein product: CASSLGDSSNEQFF.

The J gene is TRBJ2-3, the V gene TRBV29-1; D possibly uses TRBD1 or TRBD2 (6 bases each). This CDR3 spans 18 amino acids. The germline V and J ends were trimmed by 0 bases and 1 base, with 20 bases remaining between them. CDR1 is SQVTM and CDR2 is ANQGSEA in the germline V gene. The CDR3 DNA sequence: TGCAGCGTTGAAGACCGGGGGCGGACGAGCTGGGGCACAGATACGCAGTATTTT. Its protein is CSVEDRGRTSWGTDTQYF.

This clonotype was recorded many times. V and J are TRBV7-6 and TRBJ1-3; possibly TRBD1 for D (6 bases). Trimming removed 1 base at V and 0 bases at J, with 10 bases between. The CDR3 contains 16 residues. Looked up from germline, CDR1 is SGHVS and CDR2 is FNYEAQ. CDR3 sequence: CASSLGGPGSGNTIYF. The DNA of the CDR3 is TGTGCCAGCAGCTTAGGGGGGCCAGGCTCTGGAAACACCATATATTTT.

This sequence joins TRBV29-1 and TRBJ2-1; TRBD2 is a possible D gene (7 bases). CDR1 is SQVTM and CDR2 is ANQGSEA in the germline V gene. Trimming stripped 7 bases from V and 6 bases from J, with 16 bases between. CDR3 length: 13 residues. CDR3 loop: CSARRGRVNEQFF. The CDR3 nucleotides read TGCAGCGCCCGGCGGGGGCGAGTCAATGAGCAGTTCTTC.

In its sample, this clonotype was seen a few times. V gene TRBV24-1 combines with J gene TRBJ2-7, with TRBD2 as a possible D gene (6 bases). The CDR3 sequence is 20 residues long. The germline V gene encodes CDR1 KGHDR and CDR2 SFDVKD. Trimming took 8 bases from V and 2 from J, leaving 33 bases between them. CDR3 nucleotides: TGTGCCACCATGCCCTTACTAGCCTTAGCGGTTCGCCTACATACCTACGAGCAGTACTTC. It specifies CATMPLLALAVRLHTYEQYF.

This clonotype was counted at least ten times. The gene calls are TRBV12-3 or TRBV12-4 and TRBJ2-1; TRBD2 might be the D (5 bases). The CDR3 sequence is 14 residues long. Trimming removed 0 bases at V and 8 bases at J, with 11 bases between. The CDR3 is CASSLARVMDEQFF. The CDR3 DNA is TGTGCCAGCAGTTTAGCGAGGGTTATGGATGAGCAGTTCTTC.

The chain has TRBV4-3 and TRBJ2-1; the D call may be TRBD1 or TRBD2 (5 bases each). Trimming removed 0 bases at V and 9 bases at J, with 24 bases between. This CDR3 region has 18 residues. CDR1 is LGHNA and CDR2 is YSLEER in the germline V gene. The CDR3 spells CASSQDGPLHGAHIEQFF. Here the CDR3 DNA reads TGCGCCAGCAGCCAAGATGGGCCCCTCCACGGGGCCCACATTGAGCAGTTCTTC.

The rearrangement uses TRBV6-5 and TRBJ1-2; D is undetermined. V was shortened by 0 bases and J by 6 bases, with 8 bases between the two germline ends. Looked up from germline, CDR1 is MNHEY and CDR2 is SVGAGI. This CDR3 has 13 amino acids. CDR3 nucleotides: TGTGCCAGCAGTTACTCGAGAGGTGATGGCTACACCTTC. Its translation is CASSYSRGDGYTF.

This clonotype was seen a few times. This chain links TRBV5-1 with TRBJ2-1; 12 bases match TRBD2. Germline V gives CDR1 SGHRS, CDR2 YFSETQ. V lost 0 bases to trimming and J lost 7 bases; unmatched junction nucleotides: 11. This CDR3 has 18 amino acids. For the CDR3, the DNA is TGCGCCAGCAGCTTGGATCCCACTAGCGGGAGGTTCGGGAATGAGCAGTTCTTC. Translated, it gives CASSLDPTSGRFGNEQFF.

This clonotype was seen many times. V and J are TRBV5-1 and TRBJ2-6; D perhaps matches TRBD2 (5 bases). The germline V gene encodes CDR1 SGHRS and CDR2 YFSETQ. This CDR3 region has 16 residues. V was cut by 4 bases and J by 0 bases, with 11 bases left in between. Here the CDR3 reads CASSPTGSSGANVLTF. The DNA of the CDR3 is TGCGCCAGCAGCCCGACGGGGTCCTCTGGGGCCAACGTCCTGACTTTC.

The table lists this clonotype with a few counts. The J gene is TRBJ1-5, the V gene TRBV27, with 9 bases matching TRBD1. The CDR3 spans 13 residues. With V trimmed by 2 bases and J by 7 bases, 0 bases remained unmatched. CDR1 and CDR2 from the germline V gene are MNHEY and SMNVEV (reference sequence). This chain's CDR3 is CASSLGQGQPQHF. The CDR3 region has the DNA TGTGCCAGCAGTTTAGGACAGGGGCAGCCCCAGCATTTT.